The clone carrying this T cell receptor (beta chain) was recorded a few times. This sample was taken from a study of patients and donors after allogeneic stem cell transplantation. The CDR3 extends over 14 amino acids. Trimming removed 4 bases from V and 2 bases from J, with 12 bases in between. CDR1 is SGHDT, CDR2 YYEEEE, per germline. MiXCR was run by TCRdb on the RT-PCR reads, yielding one entry per CDR3 protein. The sample contains 800,000 to 1,000,000 distinct CDR3 sequences, under 20% of which appear only once. The chain has TRBV5-6 and TRBJ1-2, with D perhaps TRBD1 (5 bases). This TCR was recovered from a human donor who was either an allogeneic HSCT recipient or a stem cell or donor lymphocyte infusion donor (not recorded which). It is not recorded whose cells these are; they may come from a transplant donor. Sequencing was performed on blood, either unsorted or a sorted T cell fraction (not recorded which). The CDR3, as DNA: TGTGCCAGCAGCCGCCGGGAGGGGAACTATGGCTACACCTTC. Translated, it gives CASSRREGNYGYTF. Based on the CDR3 plus reference TRBV5-6 and TRBJ1-2, the full variable domain is DAGVTQSPTHLIKTRGQQVTLRCSPKSGHDTVSWYQQALGQGPQFIFQYYEEEERQRGNFPDRFSGHQFPNYSSELNVNALLLGDSALYLCASSRREGNYGYTFGSGTRLTVV.